This TCR beta chain is from a study of blood T cell repertoires in COVID-19. On the study more broadly: T cells, B-cell-depleted T cells, or PBMCs provided the cDNA or gDNA that served as material.

Authors' processing steps: Reference gene primers were amplified, and this amplification served to estimate nucleated cell counts. Sequencing was performed with immunoSEQ multiplex PCR; in TCRdb, only in-frame clones are kept and a portion is missing. V and J calls plus clone size are reproduced from that table; the DNA served to infer D and trimming. The sample yields about 150,000 clones, roughly 79% seen once. The germline V gene encodes CDR1 LNHDA and CDR2 SQIVND (reference sequence). V lost 8 bases and J lost 3, with 4 bases in between. This CDR3 has 11 amino acids. The sequencing sample was made of peripheral blood. This chain connects TRBV19 to TRBJ2-2; D is unclear. The sequence was collected from a man aged 50 to 60 with active or convalescent COVID-19. The CDR3 loop reads CASGYTGELFF. The CDR3 DNA reads as TGTGCCAGTGGCTACACCGGGGAGCTGTTTTTT.